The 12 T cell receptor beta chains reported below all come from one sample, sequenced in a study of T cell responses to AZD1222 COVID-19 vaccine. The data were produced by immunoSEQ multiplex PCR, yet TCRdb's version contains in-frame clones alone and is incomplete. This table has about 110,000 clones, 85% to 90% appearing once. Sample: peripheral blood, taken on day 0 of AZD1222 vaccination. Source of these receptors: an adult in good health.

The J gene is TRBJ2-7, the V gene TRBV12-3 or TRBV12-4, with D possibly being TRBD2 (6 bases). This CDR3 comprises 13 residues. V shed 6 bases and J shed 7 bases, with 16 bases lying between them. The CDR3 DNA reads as TGTGCCAGCAGACCGAGGGCGGGGTGGGAGCAGTACTTC. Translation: CASRPRAGWEQYF.

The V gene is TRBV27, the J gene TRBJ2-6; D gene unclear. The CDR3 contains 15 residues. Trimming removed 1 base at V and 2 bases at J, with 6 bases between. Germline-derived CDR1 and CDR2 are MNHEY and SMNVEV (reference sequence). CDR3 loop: CASSLFGAGANVLTF. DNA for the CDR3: TGTGCCAGCAGTTTATTCGGTGCTGGGGCCAACGTCCTGACTTTC. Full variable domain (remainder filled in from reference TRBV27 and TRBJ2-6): EAQVTQNPRYLITVTGKKLTVTCSQNMNHEYMSWYRQDPGLGLRQIYYSMNVEVTDKGDVPEGYKVSRKEKRNFPLILESPSPNQTSLYFCASSLFGAGANVLTFGAGSRLTVL.

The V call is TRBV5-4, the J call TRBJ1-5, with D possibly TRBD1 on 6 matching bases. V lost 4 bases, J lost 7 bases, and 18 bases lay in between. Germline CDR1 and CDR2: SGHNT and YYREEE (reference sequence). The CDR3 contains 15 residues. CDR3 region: CASSRIEDSRQPQHF. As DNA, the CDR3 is TGTGCCAGCAGCCGTATCGAGGACAGTCGCCAGCCCCAGCATTTT.

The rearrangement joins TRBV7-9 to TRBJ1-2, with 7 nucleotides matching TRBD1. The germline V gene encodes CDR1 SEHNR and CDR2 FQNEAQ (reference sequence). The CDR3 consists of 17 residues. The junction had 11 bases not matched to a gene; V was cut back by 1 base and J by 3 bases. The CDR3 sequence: CASSLVSWGQSDYGYTF. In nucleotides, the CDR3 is TGTGCCAGCAGCTTAGTTAGCTGGGGACAGAGCGACTATGGCTACACCTTC. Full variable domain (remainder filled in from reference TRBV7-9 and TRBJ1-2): DTGVSQNPRHKITKRGQNVTFRCDPISEHNRLYWYRQTLGQGPEFLTYFQNEAQLEKSRLLSDRFSAERPKGSFSTLEIQRTEQGDSAMYLCASSLVSWGQSDYGYTFGSGTRLTVV.

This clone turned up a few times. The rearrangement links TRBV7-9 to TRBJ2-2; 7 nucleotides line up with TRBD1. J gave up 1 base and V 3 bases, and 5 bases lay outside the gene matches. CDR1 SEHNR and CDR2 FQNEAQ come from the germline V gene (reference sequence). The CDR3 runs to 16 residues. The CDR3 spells CASSFSRGWNTGELFF. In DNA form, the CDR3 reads TGTGCCAGCAGCTTTTCCAGGGGGTGGAACACCGGGGAGCTGTTTTTT.

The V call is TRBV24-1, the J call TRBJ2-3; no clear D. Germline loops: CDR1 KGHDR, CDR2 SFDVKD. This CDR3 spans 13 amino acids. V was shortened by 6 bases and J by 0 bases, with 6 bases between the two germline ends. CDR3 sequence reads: CATSPSSTDTQYF. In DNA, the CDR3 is TGTGCCACCAGTCCATCTAGCACAGATACGCAGTATTTT.

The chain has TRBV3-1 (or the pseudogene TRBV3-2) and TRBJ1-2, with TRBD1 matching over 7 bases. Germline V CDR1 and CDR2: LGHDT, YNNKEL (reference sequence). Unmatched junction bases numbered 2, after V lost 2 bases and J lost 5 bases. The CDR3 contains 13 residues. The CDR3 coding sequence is TGTGCCAGCAGCCAACCAGGGGGATATGGCTACACCTTC. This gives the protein CASSQPGGYGYTF.

CDR3 protein: CASSRVGQGDSYEQYF. The CDR3 nucleotides read TGCGCCAGCAGCCGGGTGGGGCAGGGGGACTCCTACGAGCAGTACTTC. V usage is TRBV5-1 and J usage is TRBJ2-7; 7 positions agree with TRBD1. Germline V gene data show CDR1 as SGHRS and CDR2 as YFSETQ. The CDR3 loop spans 16 amino acids. Losses at the gene ends were 4 bases for V and 0 bases for J; bases not matched to a gene: 10. Full variable domain (outside the CDR3, taken from reference TRBV5-1 and TRBJ2-7): KAGVTQTPRYLIKTRGQQVTLSCSPISGHRSVSWYQQTPGQGLQFLFEYFSETQRNKGNFPGRFSGRQFSNSRSEMNVSTLELGDSALYLCASSRVGQGDSYEQYFGPGTRLTVT.

The CDR3 reads CASSLEVLPGELFF. The DNA for the CDR3 is TGTGCCAGCAGCTTAGAGGTGCTCCCCGGGGAGCTGTTTTTT. The rearrangement uses TRBV7-9 and TRBJ2-2; D call uncertain. The CDR3 is 14 amino acids. With 1 base removed from V and 6 bases from J, the gap between germline ends came to 9 bases. The V gene's germline CDR1 is SEHNR and CDR2 FQNEAQ (reference sequence).

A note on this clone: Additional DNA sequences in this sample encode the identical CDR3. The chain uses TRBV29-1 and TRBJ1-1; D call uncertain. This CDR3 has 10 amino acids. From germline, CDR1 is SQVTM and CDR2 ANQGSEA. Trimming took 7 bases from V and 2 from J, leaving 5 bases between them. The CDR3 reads CSAANTEAFF. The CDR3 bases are TGCAGCGCTGCTAACACTGAAGCTTTCTTT.

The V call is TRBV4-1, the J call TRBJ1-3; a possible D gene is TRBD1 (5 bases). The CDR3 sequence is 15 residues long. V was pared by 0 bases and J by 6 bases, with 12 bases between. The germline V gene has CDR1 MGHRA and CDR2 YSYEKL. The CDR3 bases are TGCGCCAGCAGCCAAGAGTGGCAGGGCCCAAACACCATATATTTT. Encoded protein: CASSQEWQGPNTIYF.

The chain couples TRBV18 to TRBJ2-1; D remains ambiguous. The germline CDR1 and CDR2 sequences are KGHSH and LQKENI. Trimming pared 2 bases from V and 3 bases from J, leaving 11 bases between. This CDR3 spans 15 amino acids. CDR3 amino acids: CASSPGLVVYNEQFF. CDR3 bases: TGTGCCAGCTCACCAGGGTTGGTAGTCTACAATGAGCAGTTCTTC.